A single sample gave rise to the 7 T cell receptor beta chains below, sequenced in a study of CD8+ T cells in alopecia areata. Reverse transcribed after extraction, RNA yielded cDNA as the sequencing template. Produced via immunoSEQ multiplex PCR; TCRdb's table is partial and in-frame only. Of approximately 150,000 clones listed, about three fifths were seen once; the top ten hold about 4.3%. The sequenced material came from CD4+ T cells sorted from blood. The receptors here all came from a human donor in good health.

This clone was observed a few times. This chain joins TRBV30 and TRBJ1-5, with D hard to call. The V gene's germline CDR1 is GTSNPN and CDR2 SVGIG (reference sequence). CDR3 length: 13 residues. With 2 bases removed from V and 7 bases from J, the gap between germline ends came to 12 bases. CDR3 amino acids: CAWSTRLGQPQHF. The CDR3 DNA follows: TGTGCCTGGAGTACCAGGCTGGGGCAGCCCCAGCATTTT.

CDR3 residues: CASSLLAREQYF. The CDR3 nucleotides are TGTGCCAGCAGTTTACTAGCGCGGGAGCAGTACTTC. V is TRBV28 and J is TRBJ2-7; weak D call: TRBD2 (6 bases). Between the trimmed V and J ends, which lost 2 bases and 7 bases, there was a span of 9 bases. Germline V gene sequence: CDR1 MDHEN, CDR2 SYDVKM. CDR3 length equals 12 residues.

J is TRBJ2-2 and V is TRBV29-1, with 7 positions matching TRBD1. Germline CDR1 and CDR2: SQVTM and ANQGSEA. After removal of 6 bases from V and 5 bases from J, the junction contained 9 bases not matched to a gene. The CDR3 sequence is 14 residues long. The CDR3 loop reads CSVFQGGPTGELFF. The DNA of the CDR3 is TGCAGCGTCTTCCAAGGGGGCCCAACCGGGGAGCTGTTTTTT.

This clone was detected a few times. This chain uses TRBV4-1 with TRBJ2-4; the D gene is possibly TRBD1 (5 bases). V was cut by 0 bases and J by 2 bases, with 11 bases left in between. This CDR3 has 16 amino acids. Germline loops: CDR1 MGHRA, CDR2 YSYEKL. The CDR3 nucleotides are TGCGCCAGCAGCCAAGATAAAGGGGCTTCCAAAAACATTCAGTACTTC. This sequence encodes CASSQDKGASKNIQYF.

This clone was seen many times. The V and J genes are TRBV27 and TRBJ1-2; tentative D call: TRBD1 (5 bases). Between the trimmed V and J ends, which lost 3 bases and 7 bases, there was a span of 15 bases. The CDR3 runs to 14 residues. CDR1 MNHEY and CDR2 SMNVEV come from the germline V gene (reference sequence). As DNA, the CDR3 is TGTGCCAGCAGTTTGGGCGGGGGGAAGGGTGGCTACACCTTC. This codes for CASSLGGGKGGYTF.

The chain is built from TRBV5-1 and TRBJ2-7, with 7 bases aligning to TRBD1. V was clipped by 4 bases and J by 2 bases; unmatched bases: 6. Germline loops: CDR1 SGHRS, CDR2 YFSETQ. This CDR3 contains 14 residues. The CDR3 coding sequence is TGCGCCAGCAGCCCGGACAGGCGCGCCTACGAGCAGTACTTC. Protein product: CASSPDRRAYEQYF.

This clone appeared a few times. The rearrangement joins TRBV5-1 to TRBJ2-1; D not resolved. Trimming shortened V by 0 bases and J by 0 bases, and 7 bases separated the two germline ends. Per the germline V gene, CDR1 is SGHRS and CDR2 is YFSETQ. CDR3 length: 15 amino acids. CDR3 amino acids: CASSLEQSSYNEQFF. The CDR3 bases are TGCGCCAGCAGCTTGGAACAGAGCTCCTACAATGAGCAGTTCTTC.